These T cell receptor beta chains were read from a single sample in a study of cytomegalovirus exposure and HLA in healthy donors. Profiled with immunoSEQ multiplex PCR; TCRdb holds only in-frame clones, not every one. The repertoire holds around 130,000 clones, with roughly four fifths as singletons. The sequenced material came from PBMCs. The receptors derive from a woman between 40 and 50 years old in good health and CMV-seropositive. Both conserved end residues are trimmed from each CDR3. Each record gives: CDR3 protein, V gene, J gene.

ASSQIGWRTEAF,TRBV4-3,TRBJ1-1
ASSSSGTSRGEQY,TRBV11-2,TRBJ2-7
ASSLPTSGTDTQY,TRBV27,TRBJ2-3
ASSYSTGQGLNEQY,TRBV6-5,TRBJ2-7
ASSETSGGETQY,TRBV6-1,TRBJ2-5
ARSLGVAGPRCTGELF,TRBV5-3,TRBJ2-2
ASSLSLQGATEAF,TRBV28,TRBJ1-1
ASSRGENQPQH,TRBV18,TRBJ1-5
ASSLDRGPSGGENEQF,TRBV11-2,TRBJ2-1
ASSRGQGAANYGYT,TRBV5-1,TRBJ1-2
ASSIWRTGELF,TRBV19,TRBJ2-2
ASSVSGGGSPLH,TRBV9,TRBJ1-6
ASSPQGDTGELF,TRBV7-7,TRBJ2-2
ASSFFSGGTGNQPQH,TRBV7-6,TRBJ1-5
ASTNQGANTEAF,TRBV2,TRBJ1-1